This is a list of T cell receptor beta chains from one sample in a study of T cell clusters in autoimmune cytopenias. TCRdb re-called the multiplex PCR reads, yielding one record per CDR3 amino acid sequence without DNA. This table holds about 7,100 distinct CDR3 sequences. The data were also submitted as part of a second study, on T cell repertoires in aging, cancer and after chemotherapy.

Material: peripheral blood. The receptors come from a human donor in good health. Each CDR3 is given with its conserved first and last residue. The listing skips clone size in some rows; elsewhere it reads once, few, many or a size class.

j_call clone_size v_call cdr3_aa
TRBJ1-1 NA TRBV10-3 CAISEVDSEAFF
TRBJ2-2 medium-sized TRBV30 CAWSELPRTGWGTGELFF
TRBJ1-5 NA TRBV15 CATSRDLQGTQPQHF
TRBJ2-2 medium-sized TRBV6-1 CASSNYGGTNTGELFF
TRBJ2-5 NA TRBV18 CASSPPQGMWTQYF
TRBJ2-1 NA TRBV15 CATSSSSGRVYNEQFF
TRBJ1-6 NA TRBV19 CASRADITNSPLHF
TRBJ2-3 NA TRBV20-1 CSERMQGTDTQYF
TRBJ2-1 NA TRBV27 CASRRQGNEQFF
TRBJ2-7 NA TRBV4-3 CASSQDRGGGIYEQYF
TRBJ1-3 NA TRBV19 CASIDRKNTIYF
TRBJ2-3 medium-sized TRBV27 CASSLSVVGQDTQYF
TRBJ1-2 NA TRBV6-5 CAISNSYGYTF
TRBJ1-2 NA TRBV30 CAWSAGLGYTF
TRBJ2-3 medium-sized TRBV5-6 CASSYATDTQYF
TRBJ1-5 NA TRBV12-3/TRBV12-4 CASSFYGASQPQHF
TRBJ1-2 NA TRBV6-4 CASSPRDRDGYTF
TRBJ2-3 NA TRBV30 CAWTYGLAGRGDTQYF
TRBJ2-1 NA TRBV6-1 CAMKEGLAGDNEQFF
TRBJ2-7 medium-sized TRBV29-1 CSVARPLGGGRHSYEQYF
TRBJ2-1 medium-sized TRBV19 CASSTGQGGGSYNEQFF
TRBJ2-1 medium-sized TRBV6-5 CASSPGLEAGEQFF
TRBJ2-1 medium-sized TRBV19 CASSAGQGYNEQFF
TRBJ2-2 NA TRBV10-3 CAISENKGSSGSPGELFF
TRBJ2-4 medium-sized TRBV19 CASSIDLPSGVRNIQYF
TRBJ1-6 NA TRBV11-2 CASSHRDRGYNSPLHF
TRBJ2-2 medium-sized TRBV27 CASRFGTAAGELFF
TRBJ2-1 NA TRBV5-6 CASSPRGAAFSYNEQFF
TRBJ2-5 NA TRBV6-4 CASSPTGGASSETQYF
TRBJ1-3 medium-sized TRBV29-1 CSVAGVSGNTIYF
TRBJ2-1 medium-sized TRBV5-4 CASSFPSGGSGEQFF
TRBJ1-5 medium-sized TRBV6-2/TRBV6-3 CASSYSDQPQHF
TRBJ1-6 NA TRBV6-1 CASIVRGYSSYNSPLHF
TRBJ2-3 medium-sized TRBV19 CASSIGLAGGDTQYF
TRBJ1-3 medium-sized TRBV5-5 CASSFGSASGNTIYF
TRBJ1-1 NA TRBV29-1 CSGRDSMNTEAFF
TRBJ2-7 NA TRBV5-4 CASSHLGGLLSYEQYF
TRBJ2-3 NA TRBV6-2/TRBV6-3 CASSYPRLAGLTDTQYF
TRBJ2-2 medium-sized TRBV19 CASIRDGNTGELFF
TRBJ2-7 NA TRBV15 CATSSGQGGSYEQYF
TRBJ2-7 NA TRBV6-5 CASRRHPGQGAYEQYF
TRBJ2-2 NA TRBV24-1 CATSDYGTKDRPGELFF
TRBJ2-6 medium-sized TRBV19 CASSTPISSGANVLTF
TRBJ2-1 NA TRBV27 CASSFSGTGDNEQFF
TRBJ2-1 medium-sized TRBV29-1 CSVARGGRVTYNEQFF
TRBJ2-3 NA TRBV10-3 CAISDGGEFTDTQYF
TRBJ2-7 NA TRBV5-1 CASSLRAAVYEQYF